A single sample is the source of the 11 T cell receptor beta chains below, sequenced in a study of T cells in Graves' hyperthyroidism and ophthalmopathy. Amplified regions were TCR beta CDR3 sequences from RNA transcripts. First-round RT-PCR of the TCR CDR3 relied on the HTBI primer set. TCRdb re-called the multiplex PCR reads through MiXCR, storing one row per CDR3 protein. Seen here are under 200,000 distinct CDR3 sequences, over 8% observed once, and the top ten hold 22%. Material for sequencing was blood. The origin of the receptors is a young woman with Graves' hyperthyroidism that later progressed to Graves' ophthalmopathy.

This clonotype was counted ten times or more. The rearrangement uses TRBV20-1 and TRBJ2-1; no firm D call. The germline V gene encodes CDR1 DFQATT and CDR2 SNEGSKA (reference sequence). This CDR3 has 16 residues. Trimming left V 0 bases short and J 7 bases short, with 19 bases between. The CDR3 region is CSARDVQILPGNEQFF. CDR3 bases: TGCAGTGCTAGAGATGTCCAGATACTACCCGGGAATGAGCAGTTCTTC.

This clonotype was seen repeatedly, ten times or more. The V call is TRBV2, the J call TRBJ2-3; 10 nucleotides align to TRBD1. V trimming: 5 bases; J trimming: 5 bases; junction bases outside the gene matches: 4. CDR1 SNHLY and CDR2 FYNNEI come from the germline V gene. The CDR3 runs 14 residues. Written as DNA, the CDR3 is TGTGCCAGCAGTAGGACAGGGGGAATAGATACGCAGTATTTT. Translating gives CASSRTGGIDTQYF. The whole variable domain, filled in from reference TRBV2 and TRBJ2-3, reads EPEVTQTPSHQVTQMGQEVILRCVPISNHLYFYWYRQILGQKVEFLVSFYNNEISEKSEIFDDQFSVERPDGSNFTLKIRSTKLEDSAMYFCASSRTGGIDTQYFGPGTRLTVL.

This clonotype occurred a few times. Its ends do not fully match the called genes, so a read error is possible. The chain couples TRBV6-1 to TRBJ1-1; D ambiguous. Germline CDR1 MNHNS, CDR2 SASEGT. The CDR3 extends over 13 amino acids. Here the CDR3 reads CASREVPTSEAFF. DNA for the CDR3: TGTGCCAGCAGGGAAGTGCCAACCTCTGAAGCTTTCTTT.

This clonotype was counted many times. V gene TRBV20-1 combines with J gene TRBJ1-1; a possible D gene is TRBD1 (5 bases). Trimming left V 3 bases short and J 5 bases short, with 13 bases between. The germline V gene has CDR1 DFQATT and CDR2 SNEGSKA (reference sequence). The CDR3 is 13 residues long. The CDR3 region has the DNA TGCAGTGCTAGTCGTCCCGGGGGGACTGAAGCTTTCTTT. Translated, it gives CSASRPGGTEAFF.

This clonotype was observed many times. This rearrangement joins TRBV20-1 to TRBJ2-3; possibly TRBD1 for D (6 bases). The CDR3 has 15 residues. Trimming removed 5 bases at V and 2 bases at J, with 17 bases between. Per the germline V gene, CDR1 is DFQATT and CDR2 is SNEGSKA (reference sequence). As DNA, the CDR3 is TGCAGTGCTCGGACAGCAGATACGAACACAGATACGCAGTATTTT. This gives the protein CSARTADTNTDTQYF.

This clonotype was seen repeatedly, ten times or more. The rearrangement uses TRBV27 and TRBJ2-1; 9 nucleotides line up with TRBD2. This CDR3 spans 15 amino acids. Germline assignment: CDR1 MNHEY and CDR2 SMNVEV (reference sequence). The J segment lost 8 bases and the V segment lost 1 base, leaving 6 bases of the junction unmatched. CDR3 coding DNA: TGTGCCAGCAGTTTATATTCTAGCGGGAACTATGAGCAGTTCTTC. Residues: CASSLYSSGNYEQFF.

Here the CDR3 DNA reads TGTGCGACAGGGGGTTACAATGAGCAGTTCTTC. Translation gives CATGGYNEQFF. J is TRBJ2-1 and V is TRBV19; 9 positions agree with TRBD1. The CDR3 is 11 amino acids. CDR1 and CDR2 from the germline V gene are LNHDA and SQIVND (reference sequence).

This clonotype has just a few counts. The chain employs TRBV15 and TRBJ1-4, with D unclear. V gave up 5 bases and J gave up 1 base, with 11 bases separating them. This CDR3 has 15 residues. The germline gives CDR1 LNHNV, CDR2 YYDKDF (reference sequence). CDR3 DNA sequence: TGTGCCACCAGCTGGGAGAGGGTAACTAATGAAAAACTGTTTTTT. Its translation is CATSWERVTNEKLFF.

This clonotype was counted many times. This chain uses TRBV6-4 with TRBJ2-2; TRBD1 matches at 12 bases. Losses at the gene ends were 6 bases for V and 0 bases for J; bases not matched to a gene: 11. The CDR3 loop spans 19 amino acids. Germline V gene data show CDR1 as MRHNA and CDR2 as SNTAGT. In nucleotides, the CDR3 is TGTGCCAGCAGAGCAACTTACGGGACAGGGGGCCCGAACACCGGGGAGCTGTTTTTT. It translates to CASRATYGTGGPNTGELFF.

There are a few counts of this clonotype. This may stem from a read error, because a much larger clone lies one nucleotide away. J is TRBJ1-5 and V is TRBV11-3, with D perhaps TRBD1 (5 bases). The CDR3 totals 16 residues. Germline CDR1 SGHNT, CDR2 YENEEA. V was pared by 0 bases and J by 6 bases, with 15 bases between. Written as DNA, the CDR3 is TGTGCCAGCAGCTTAGATTGGCGGGGGAGGTGTCAGCCCCAGCATTTT. It yields the protein CASSLDWRGRCQPQHF.

This clonotype was observed many times. Here the CDR3 DNA reads TGTGCCATCAGTTCCAGGGTGAAAGAGACCCAGTACTTC. Its protein product is CAISSRVKETQYF. The genes are TRBV10-3 and TRBJ2-5; D is perhaps TRBD1 (5 bases). The CDR3 length is 13 residues. V was shortened by 5 bases and J by 3 bases, with 10 bases between the two germline ends. In germline, CDR1 is ENHRY, CDR2 SYGVKD.